What follows are 19 T cell receptor beta chains derived from one specimen sequenced in a study of blood T cell repertoires in COVID-19. Only in-frame clones appear in the TCRdb table, and some are missing; sequencing was by immunoSEQ multiplex PCR. The repertoire holds tens of thousands of clones, with around 79% as singletons. The sample comprised peripheral blood. The receptors derive from a woman aged 60 to 75 with acute or convalescent COVID-19.

The chain links TRBV24-1 to TRBJ2-7, with D perhaps matching TRBD1 (5 bases). The CDR3 is made up of 13 amino acids. The germline V gene has CDR1 KGHDR and CDR2 SFDVKD. Trimming took 3 bases from V and 3 from J, leaving 8 bases between them. CDR3 DNA sequence: TGTGCCACCAGTGATCCCGGACACTACGAGCAGTACTTC. Translated: CATSDPGHYEQYF.

V usage is TRBV7-2 and J usage is TRBJ2-4; D not resolved. CDR1 is SGHTA, CDR2 FQGNSA, per germline. V lost 1 base and J 5 bases, leaving 6 bases between the germline ends. The CDR3 has 13 residues. CDR3 nucleotide sequence: TGTGCCAGCAGCTTAGGACAAGAAAACATTCAGTACTTC. Protein sequence: CASSLGQENIQYF.

The chain uses TRBV6-5 and TRBJ2-5, with D possibly being TRBD1 (6 bases). The germline gives CDR1 MNHEY, CDR2 SVGAGI. The V end was cut by 5 bases, the J end by 5 bases, with 15 bases between. This CDR3 has 14 amino acids. CDR3 residues: CASSRYRVVETQYF. CDR3 coding DNA: TGTGCCAGCAGTAGGTACAGGGTCGTCGAGACCCAGTACTTC.

The rearrangement joins TRBV6-2 or TRBV6-3 to TRBJ2-3; 12 nucleotides line up with TRBD2. The CDR3 has 19 residues. Losses at the gene ends were 4 bases for V and 4 bases for J; bases not matched to a gene: 15. CDR1 MNHEY and CDR2 SVGEGT come from the germline V gene. The CDR3 coding sequence is TGTGCCAGCAGTTCCAAAGTACTAGCGGGGGGTTTTACCCCAGATACGCAGTATTTT. It encodes CASSSKVLAGGFTPDTQYF.

The V call is TRBV6-5, the J call TRBJ2-3; 9 nucleotides agree with TRBD1. Losses at the gene ends were 6 bases for V and 6 bases for J; bases not matched to a gene: 10. CDR3 length equals 15 residues. From germline, CDR1 is MNHEY and CDR2 SVGAGI. For the CDR3, the DNA is TGTGCCAGCAGGGCGACAGGGGGACTGCAGGATACGCAGTATTTT. It translates to CASRATGGLQDTQYF.

The chain recombines TRBV6-4 with TRBJ1-6; the D is unclear. Germline CDR1 is MRHNA and CDR2 is SNTAGT. Trimming pared 6 bases from V and 10 bases from J, leaving 7 bases between. CDR3 length equals 11 residues. DNA of the CDR3: TGTGCCAGCAGCAGAGGATCACCCCTCCACTTT. It encodes CASSRGSPLHF.

The chain employs TRBV6-5 and TRBJ2-7; TRBD1 matches at 7 bases. This CDR3 has 13 residues. Trimming at V came to 5 bases and at J to 2 bases, leaving 3 bases not matched to a gene. Looked up from germline, CDR1 is MNHEY and CDR2 is SVGAGI. CDR3 protein: CASSNRGAYEQYF. Here the CDR3 DNA reads TGTGCCAGCAGTAACAGGGGAGCCTACGAGCAGTACTTC.

In DNA form, the CDR3 reads TGTGCCAGCAATAAAGAGCCTGGAAACACCATATATTTT. It is translated as CASNKEPGNTIYF. This chain joins TRBV5-5 and TRBJ1-3, with D unclear. The CDR3 covers 13 residues. Trimming left V 6 bases short and J 2 bases short, with 9 bases between. Germline values: CDR1 SGHKS, CDR2 YYEKEE (reference sequence).

V usage is TRBV5-6 and J usage is TRBJ1-3, with D uncertain. Between the trimmed V and J ends, which lost 1 base and 4 bases, there was a span of 6 bases. The CDR3 contains 13 residues. The germline CDR1 and CDR2 sequences are SGHDT and YYEEEE. CDR3 sequence: CASSLNPGNTIYF. The CDR3 bases are TGTGCCAGCAGCTTGAATCCGGGAAACACCATATATTTT.

J is TRBJ2-2 and V is TRBV10-3, with 9 positions matching TRBD1. The CDR3 runs to 16 residues. J lost 1 base, V lost 5 bases, and 5 bases had no gene match. Germline CDR1 ENHRY, CDR2 SYGVKD. In DNA, the CDR3 is TGTGCCATCAGTCCCGGGACAGGGAGGAACACCGGGGAGCTGTTTTTT. Translation: CAISPGTGRNTGELFF.

The chain employs TRBV5-6 and TRBJ1-5, with no clear D. V was pared by 3 bases and J by 4 bases, with 8 bases between. The CDR3 is made up of 13 amino acids. CDR1 SGHDT and CDR2 YYEEEE come from the germline V gene. Here the CDR3 DNA reads TGTGCCAGCAGCTCAAATCGGAATCAGCCCCAGCATTTT. Encoded protein: CASSSNRNQPQHF.

The chain uses TRBV3-1 (or the pseudogene TRBV3-2) and TRBJ1-1, with a possible D match to TRBD1 (6 bases). V was clipped by 5 bases and J by 5 bases, with 9 bases between them. This CDR3 comprises 12 residues. Germline V gives CDR1 LGHDT, CDR2 YNNKEL (reference sequence). In nucleotides, the CDR3 is TGTGCCAGCAGCGAACAGGGAACTGAAGCTTTCTTT. Translating it yields CASSEQGTEAFF.

This chain uses TRBV4-1 with TRBJ2-7, with D possibly matching TRBD1 (5 bases). Trimming took 0 bases from V and 4 from J, leaving 13 bases between them. CDR3 length: 15 residues. Germline CDR1 MGHRA, CDR2 YSYEKL. CDR3 in amino acids: CASSQDWGTLYEQYF. CDR3 nucleotide sequence: TGCGCCAGCAGCCAAGATTGGGGCACCTTATACGAGCAGTACTTC.

The DNA of the CDR3 is TGTGCCAGCAGCCTGAGGACTATCCGCACAGATACGCAGTATTTT. Its translation: CASSLRTIRTDTQYF. The gene calls are TRBV11-1 and TRBJ2-3; weak D call: TRBD2 (6 bases). With 5 bases removed from V and 1 base from J, the gap between germline ends came to 13 bases. The length of the CDR3 is 15 residues. From germline, CDR1 is SGHAT and CDR2 FQDESV (reference sequence).

The chain carries TRBV5-1 and TRBJ2-2, with D possibly being TRBD1 (5 bases). The CDR3 has 15 amino acids. The V end was cut by 0 bases, the J end by 6 bases, with 12 bases between. Germline V gives CDR1 SGHRS, CDR2 YFSETQ. The CDR3 reads CASSLVGPRSGELFF. The CDR3 coding sequence is TGCGCCAGCAGCTTGGTGGGGCCGAGGTCCGGGGAGCTGTTTTTT.

The chain is built from TRBV19 and TRBJ1-1, with D possibly being TRBD1 (5 bases). V was trimmed by 7 bases and J by 0 bases, leaving 9 bases between them. The germline CDR1 and CDR2 sequences are LNHDA and SQIVND (reference sequence). This CDR3 is 13 amino acids long. Written as DNA, the CDR3 is TGTGCCAGTAAACTGACAGTGAACACTGAAGCTTTCTTT. Translation: CASKLTVNTEAFF.

Written as DNA, the CDR3 is TGTGCCAGCAGCTCTGGGGGGTTGACAGATACGCAGTATTTT. Translation: CASSSGGLTDTQYF. The chain combines TRBV7-9 with TRBJ2-3, with D possibly being TRBD2 (6 bases). This CDR3 has 14 residues. Trimming took off 4 bases at V and 3 bases at J, with 11 bases between the two ends. CDR1 is SEHNR, CDR2 FQNEAQ, per germline (reference sequence). Full variable domain (outside the CDR3, taken from reference TRBV7-9 and TRBJ2-3): DTGVSQNPRHKITKRGQNVTFRCDPISEHNRLYWYRQTLGQGPEFLTYFQNEAQLEKSRLLSDRFSAERPKGSFSTLEIQRTEQGDSAMYLCASSSGGLTDTQYFGPGTRLTVL.

This clone was counted between two and nine times. The chain employs TRBV6-1 and TRBJ2-1, with D tentatively TRBD2 (7 bases). The CDR3 has 17 residues. CDR1 MNHNS and CDR2 SASEGT come from the germline V gene. The V end lost 0 bases, the J end lost 7 bases, and 19 bases lay between the germline ends. The CDR3 loop is CASSEAFGRGAWNEQFF. CDR3 in DNA: TGTGCCAGCAGTGAAGCTTTCGGTCGGGGGGCTTGGAATGAGCAGTTCTTC.

The CDR3 DNA sequence: TGTGCCAGCAGCCAGGGGCGGGCGCACGAGCAGTACTTC. Protein: CASSQGRAHEQYF. The chain has TRBV11-2 and TRBJ2-7; a weak D match, TRBD1 (6 bases). Trimming pared 5 bases from V and 5 bases from J, leaving 13 bases between. Germline V gene sequence: CDR1 SGHAT, CDR2 FQNNGV. The CDR3 contains 13 residues.